Here is one T cell receptor (beta chain) with its context. Its antigen remains unidentified. The data stem from a study of T cell responses to AZD1222 COVID-19 vaccine. The study, taken as a whole, reports: The repertoires were collected only after the peak T cell response. The sample set comprised mostly white British donors with more females, and clonal diversity was possibly underestimated. Nearly half of spike-specific TCRs reportedly go after variant regions that carry no mutations. With dominance at 160-218 and 743-854, vaccine-associated CD4 TCRs spanned spike.

There are 19 residues in the CDR3. V was clipped by 0 bases and J by 3 bases, with 21 bases between them. CDR1 and CDR2 (germline): LGHNA, YSLEER. The assay was immunoSEQ multiplex PCR, and TCRdb's table has in-frame clones only and misses some. The data show 77,000 or so clones, with around 88% seen just once and around 19% held by the top ten. The clonotype was recovered from an adult in good health. This sequence joins TRBV4-3 and TRBJ1-3; tentative D call: TRBD1 (6 bases). Specimen: peripheral blood, collected on day 0 of AZD1222 vaccination. In nucleotides, the CDR3 is TGCGCCAGCAGCCAAGATGCCCCAGGCGGGGGGCATGGTGGAAACACCATATATTTT. Translation: CASSQDAPGGGHGGNTIYF.